This T cell receptor (beta chain) was sequenced during a study of shared clonotypes between healthy human individuals. The table came from immunoSEQ multiplex PCR; TCRdb's copy has only in-frame clones and leaves some out. Found here are roughly 590,000 clones, nearly 97% of them singletons; the top ten hold 0.09% to 0.13%. It was CD45RO-negative cells, positively selected for CCR7, that made up naive CD8 cells, with terminally differentiated effector memory CD45RA+ cells excluded. Trimming removed 2 bases at V and 2 bases at J, with 15 bases between. The germline V gene encodes CDR1 SGHDN and CDR2 FVKESK. This CDR3 comprises 16 residues. With regard to this clone: What it recognizes is unknown.

Study-wide points: There were few donors, and this limited the genetic and exposure-history diversity represented.

The sequence was collected from a woman under 40 in good health. Sequenced: naive CD8+ T cells sorted from blood. The chain joins TRBV14 to TRBJ2-5; TRBD1 or TRBD2 may be the D gene (8 bases each). The CDR3 region is CASSQWTGTSQETQYF. As DNA, the CDR3 is TGTGCCAGCAGCCAATGGACAGGGACTAGTCAAGAGACCCAGTACTTC.